This T cell receptor beta chain is drawn from a study of graft-versus-host responses after intestinal transplantation (dated by TCRdb to about 2021). Study-level background: The transplants that recipients received were multivisceral, liver-intestinal, or isolated intestinal. To identify alloreactive clones, pre-transplant mixed lymphocyte reaction products were sequenced and compared with unstimulated pre-transplant donor and recipient T cells. Graft-versus-host and host-versus-graft alloreactive T cell clones were tracked in the graft, circulation and bone marrow after intestinal transplantation using bulk TCR-beta CDR3 sequencing. Of the roughly 25 intestinal transplant recipients enrolled in the cohort, one of whom was a retransplant, a few patients without pretransplant specimens were excluded. A peak of at least 4% donor T cells among recipient peripheral blood mononuclear cells was the definition used for donor T cell macrochimerism. All recipients received anti-thymocyte globulin induction followed by maintenance tacrolimus and steroids for around three years. Instead of going to the commercial service, samples from a few later patients were sequenced in-house on an Illumina MiSeq and processed with MiXCR. Broad study findings and their caveats: Early after transplant, peak levels of circulating GvH clones were found to be associated with declines in HvG clones. GvH clones were detected in recipient bone marrow, and some appeared earlier in ileal mucosa or blood, consistent with an intestinal mucosal origin. Conclusions were limited by the relatively low number and heterogeneity of intestinal transplant patients. In patients with donor T cell macrochimerism, the allografts had high GvH to HvG T cell clonal ratios.

CDR1 and CDR2, per the germline V gene, are MDHEN and SYDVKM. V and J are truncated by 2 bases and 10 bases respectively, leaving an intervening sequence of 8 bases. Reading from cysteine to phenylalanine, the CDR3 counts 11 amino acids. Only the CDR3 part of the read is kept: 33 bases, read in frame from the first base. The meaning of the sample's time point label: cells obtained before transplantation from donor or recipient. CD3+CD4+ and CD3+CD8+ populations were FACS-sorted from unstimulated pre-transplant donor and recipient cells taken from spleen or lymph nodes. Library preparation used the immunoSEQ multiplex PCR assay. For most patients, genomic DNA was isolated with the Qiagen DNeasy Blood and Tissue Kit and shipped frozen to Adaptive Biotechnologies for TCR sequencing. For most patients, genomic DNA was subjected to high-throughput TCR-beta CDR3 sequencing by Adaptive Biotechnologies. Regarding the original processing steps: TCR sequencing data for 15 to 20 patients were retrieved from Adaptive's ImmunoSEQ software; three other patients were processed with MiXCR and VDJtools. CD4 versus CD8 sorting errors were corrected by removing sequences found in both subsets at a frequency ratio below 5:1. CDR3 nucleotide sequences shared between donor and recipient were removed because their origin could not be assigned. Alloreactive clones required at least 2-fold expansion over unstimulated cells and minimum CFSE-low frequency of 0.002% (template counts) or 0.001% (read counts). Clones were considered mappable if detected in sequenced pre-transplant spleen, lymph node, or MLR CFSE-low populations of the donor or recipient. The cumulative frequency of alloreactive clones was calculated as a percentage of all sequences, weighted by copy number. TCRdb limited this immuneACCESS table to in-frame rearrangements with V and J called. A share of clones is missing; checked studies link under half to unresolved V genes, and the rest is unexplained. That table supplies the V and J calls and clone size; D and trimming were determined from the DNA. The sample table lists about 130,000 clones, around nine tenths of them with a count of one. Roughly 0.19% of the sample is held by the ten biggest clonotypes.

Worth noting for this clone: What antigen it recognizes has not been identified. No qualities accompany the bases; no much larger clone lies one base away.

The starting material was unstimulated CD4+ T cells sorted from spleen or lymph node cells, obtained before intestinal transplant. This clonotype was sampled from a human donor who received an intestinal transplant. The rearranged segments are TRBV28 and TRBJ1-1; confidence is insufficient to name the D gene. The DNA sequence reads TGTGCCAGCAGTTTAGGGTCTGGAGCTTTCTTT. Its amino acids are CASSLGSGAFF.